The 19 T cell receptor beta chains listed next were all sequenced from one sample in a study of T cell changes during pregnancy in multiple sclerosis. The table came from immunoSEQ multiplex PCR; TCRdb's copy has only in-frame clones and leaves some out. The sample consists of about 68,000 clones, about 90% of them appearing once. The input for sequencing was peripheral blood, taken in the second trimester of pregnancy. The receptors originated from a female donor with multiple sclerosis, enrolled in a pregnancy study.

The chain carries TRBV7-2 and TRBJ1-4, with a tentative D call TRBD1 (5 bases). This CDR3 region has 15 residues. V dropped 5 bases and J dropped 8 bases, with 18 bases sitting between them. Germline CDR1 SGHTA, CDR2 FQGNSA. CDR3 sequence reads: CASSPTGRGSEKLFF. DNA for the CDR3: TGTGCCAGCAGCCCCACAGGACGTGGGTCCGAAAAACTGTTTTTT.

In this sample, this clone turned up once. The J gene is TRBJ1-1, the V gene TRBV6-5; D call uncertain. Germline V gene data show CDR1 as MNHEY and CDR2 as SVGAGI. V was trimmed by 6 bases and J by 0 bases, leaving 8 bases between them. The CDR3 sequence is 13 residues long. CDR3 loop: CASRITLNTEAFF. Written as DNA, the CDR3 is TGTGCCAGCAGGATAACACTGAACACTGAAGCTTTCTTT.

The chain links TRBV7-9 to TRBJ2-5; D might be TRBD2 (6 bases). Trimming pared 2 bases from V and 2 bases from J, leaving 12 bases between. The CDR3 has 15 residues. In germline, CDR1 is SEHNR, CDR2 FQNEAQ (reference sequence). The CDR3 is CASSLSGLGQETQYF. DNA for the CDR3: TGTGCCAGCAGCTTATCGGGACTTGGACAAGAGACCCAGTACTTC. Full variable domain (outside the CDR3, taken from reference TRBV7-9 and TRBJ2-5): DTGVSQNPRHKITKRGQNVTFRCDPISEHNRLYWYRQTLGQGPEFLTYFQNEAQLEKSRLLSDRFSAERPKGSFSTLEIQRTEQGDSAMYLCASSLSGLGQETQYFGPGTRLLVL.

This clone was recorded once. V is TRBV10-3 and J is TRBJ1-2, with a tentative D call TRBD1 (6 bases). The V and J ends lost 7 bases and 5 bases respectively, with 14 bases between them. The germline V gene has CDR1 ENHRY and CDR2 SYGVKD. The CDR3 runs 13 residues. The CDR3 DNA reads as TGTGCCATCACAGCGGACAGTACATATGGCTACACCTTC. Protein product: CAITADSTYGYTF.

The rearrangement joins TRBV5-1 to TRBJ2-3; 11 nucleotides align to TRBD1. The junction had 3 bases not matched to a gene; V was cut back by 4 bases and J by 5 bases. CDR3 size: 14 residues. CDR1 and CDR2 (germline): SGHRS, YFSETQ. The chain's CDR3 is CASSPGTGGDTQYF. The CDR3 nucleotides read TGCGCCAGCAGCCCGGGGACAGGGGGAGATACGCAGTATTTT.

This chain uses TRBV29-1 with TRBJ2-1, with TRBD1 matching over 8 bases. This CDR3 is built from 14 residues. With V trimmed by 2 bases and J by 7 bases, 7 bases remained unmatched. Germline CDR1 is SQVTM and CDR2 is ANQGSEA. CDR3 region: CSVERQGSANEQFF. As DNA, the CDR3 is TGCAGCGTTGAACGACAGGGGTCAGCGAATGAGCAGTTCTTC.

The chain combines TRBV29-1 with TRBJ1-2, with 8 bases identical to TRBD1. The CDR3 consists of 11 residues. V lost 6 bases and J lost 5; bases outside the gene matches: 2. Per germline, CDR1 SQVTM and CDR2 ANQGSEA. Here the CDR3 reads CSVWTGYGYTF. The CDR3 region has the DNA TGCAGCGTGTGGACAGGGTATGGCTACACCTTC.

The V and J genes are TRBV5-8 and TRBJ2-5; 8 nucleotides agree with TRBD2. This CDR3 is built from 16 residues. Germline-derived CDR1 and CDR2 are SGHTS and YDEGEE. The ends lost 2 bases at V and 1 base at J; junction bases unmatched: 7. This CDR3 is CASSFGGGPFQETQYF. The CDR3 DNA reads TGTGCCAGCAGCTTCGGGGGGGGCCCTTTCCAAGAGACCCAGTACTTC. The entire variable domain, with the rest obtained from reference TRBV5-8 and TRBJ2-5, is as follows: EAGVTQSPTHLIKTRGQQATLRCSPISGHTSVYWYQQALGLGLQFLLWYDEGEERNRGNFPPRFSGRQFPNYSSELNVNALELEDSALYLCASSFGGGPFQETQYFGPGTRLLVL.

The CDR3: CASSQRDWNTEAFF. CDR3 DNA sequence: TGCGCCAGCAGCCAACGGGACTGGAACACTGAAGCTTTCTTT. V and J are TRBV4-3 and TRBJ1-1, with D perhaps matching TRBD1 (5 bases). Germline assignment: CDR1 LGHNA and CDR2 YSLEER. Trimming pared 2 bases from V and 1 base from J, leaving 8 bases between. CDR3 length: 14 amino acids.

The V gene is TRBV7-2, the J gene TRBJ2-7, with 7 bases matching TRBD1. Germline CDR1 SGHTA, CDR2 FQGNSA. The CDR3 runs 17 residues. The trim removed 7 bases at V and 3 bases at J, leaving 18 bases unmatched. The CDR3 is CASTLTSDSGQSYEQYF. The CDR3, as DNA: TGTGCCAGCACCCTTACCTCAGATTCGGGACAGAGCTACGAGCAGTACTTC.

Here the CDR3 DNA reads TGTGCCAGCAGCCGAGGACTAGCGGGGACGACAGATACGCAGTATTTT. Residues: CASSRGLAGTTDTQYF. This rearrangement joins TRBV14 to TRBJ2-3; 12 nucleotides match TRBD2. V was pared by 4 bases and J by 3 bases, with 5 bases of the junction left unmatched. The V gene's germline CDR1 is SGHDN and CDR2 FVKESK. The CDR3 extends over 16 amino acids.

J is TRBJ2-5 and V is TRBV11-3, with D possibly being TRBD2 (5 bases). CDR3 size: 13 residues. V was shortened by 3 bases and J by 5 bases, with 10 bases between the two germline ends. Germline V gives CDR1 SGHNT, CDR2 YENEEA. In DNA, the CDR3 is TGTGCCAGCAGCTTTGGGCCGGGGGAGACCCAGTACTTC. Translated, it gives CASSFGPGETQYF. The variable domain in full, completed from reference TRBV11-3 and TRBJ2-5, reads EAGVVQSPRYKIIEKKQPVAFWCNPISGHNTLYWYLQNLGQGPELLIRYENEEAVDDSQLPKDRFSAERLKGVDSTLKIQPAELGDSAVYLCASSFGPGETQYFGPGTRLLVL.

The chain recombines TRBV7-8 with TRBJ2-5; perhaps TRBD1 as D (6 bases). V lost 1 base, J lost 5 bases, and 20 bases lay in between. Germline loops: CDR1 SGHVS, CDR2 FQNEAQ. The CDR3 extends over 17 amino acids. CDR3 sequence reads: CASSLGFSLGAGETQYF. The CDR3 region has the DNA TGTGCCAGCAGCTTAGGTTTCTCTCTGGGGGCAGGGGAGACCCAGTACTTC.

The chain combines TRBV2 with TRBJ1-5, with a weak D call TRBD1 (5 bases). The germline gives CDR1 SNHLY, CDR2 FYNNEI. V was clipped by 2 bases and J by 2 bases, with 16 bases between them. This CDR3 has 17 amino acids. The CDR3 region has the DNA TGTGCCAGCAGTGAAACCCCCACAGGCGACCGCAATCAGCCCCAGCATTTT. Its protein is CASSETPTGDRNQPQHF.

The rearrangement uses TRBV30 and TRBJ2-7, with TRBD1 matching 10 bases. CDR3 length: 13 amino acids. The J segment lost 7 bases and the V segment lost 1 base, leaving 4 bases of the junction unmatched. Per the germline V gene, CDR1 is GTSNPN and CDR2 is SVGIG (reference sequence). The CDR3 loop is CAWSGQGALEQYF. In nucleotides, the CDR3 is TGTGCCTGGAGTGGACAGGGGGCGTTGGAGCAGTACTTC.

The V call is TRBV29-1, the J call TRBJ2-2; 8 bases fit TRBD2. Germline CDR1 reads SQVTM; CDR2 reads ANQGSEA. The CDR3 is 18 amino acids. V dropped 6 bases and J dropped 6; count of bases not matched to a gene: 21. The CDR3 loop reads CSVGGDSPFLRGAGELFF. CDR3 in DNA: TGCAGCGTCGGGGGGGACTCACCATTCCTTCGTGGGGCCGGGGAGCTGTTTTTT.

This rearrangement joins TRBV4-3 to TRBJ2-1, with D perhaps TRBD1 (6 bases). V was trimmed by 4 bases and J by 11 bases, leaving 12 bases between them. The CDR3 loop spans 12 amino acids. Per the germline V gene, CDR1 is LGHNA and CDR2 is YSLEER. The CDR3 region has the DNA TGCGCCAGCAGCCGATACAGGGCCCAGCAGTTCTTC. This translates into CASSRYRAQQFF.

This sequence joins TRBV7-8 and TRBJ1-4, with TRBD1 identical over 7 bases. The trim removed 5 bases at V and 7 bases at J, leaving 13 bases unmatched. Germline V gives CDR1 SGHVS, CDR2 FQNEAQ. The length of the CDR3 is 16 residues. CDR3 residues: CASSPPRQGESEKLFF. The CDR3 DNA reads as TGTGCCAGCAGCCCACCCCGACAGGGAGAATCTGAAAAACTGTTTTTT.

The genes are TRBV9 and TRBJ1-2, with D possibly matching TRBD1 (6 bases). CDR1 and CDR2 (germline): SGDLS, YYNGEE. CDR3 length: 15 residues. V was clipped by 0 bases and J by 2 bases, with 11 bases between them. The CDR3 DNA sequence: TGTGCCAGCAGCGTAGGACAGGAAAGGAACTATGGCTACACCTTC. Translating it yields CASSVGQERNYGYTF. The whole variable domain, filled in from reference TRBV9 and TRBJ1-2, reads DSGVTQTPKHLITATGQRVTLRCSPRSGDLSVYWYQQSLDQGLQFLIQYYNGEERAKGNILERFSAQQFPDLHSELNLSSLELGDSALYFCASSVGQERNYGYTFGSGTRLTVV.